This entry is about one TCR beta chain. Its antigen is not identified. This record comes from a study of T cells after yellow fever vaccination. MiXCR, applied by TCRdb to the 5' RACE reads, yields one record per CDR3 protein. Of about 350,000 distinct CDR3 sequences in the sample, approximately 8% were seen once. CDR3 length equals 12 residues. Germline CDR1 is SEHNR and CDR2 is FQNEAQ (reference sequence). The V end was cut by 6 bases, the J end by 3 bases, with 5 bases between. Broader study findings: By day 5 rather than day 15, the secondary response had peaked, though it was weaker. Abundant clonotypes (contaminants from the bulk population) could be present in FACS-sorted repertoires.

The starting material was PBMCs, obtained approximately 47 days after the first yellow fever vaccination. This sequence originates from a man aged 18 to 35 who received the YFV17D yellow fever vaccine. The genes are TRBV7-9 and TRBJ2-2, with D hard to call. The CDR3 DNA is TGTGCCAGCAGGAGAGACACCGGGGAGCTGTTTTTT. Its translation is CASRRDTGELFF.